This T cell receptor beta chain comes out of a study of blood T cell repertoires in COVID-19. Study-level background: Acute and convalescent COVID-19 samples came from the United States, Italy and Spain.

This CDR3 contains 16 residues. Looked up from germline, CDR1 is SGHVS and CDR2 is FNYEAQ. J gave up 0 bases and V 1 base, and 4 bases lay outside the gene matches. Authors' data handling: Amplifying reference gene primers gave estimates of nucleated cell counts. Data came from immunoSEQ multiplex PCR; TCRdb stores just in-frame clones and leaves some out. V and J calls plus clone size are reproduced from that table; the DNA served to infer D and trimming. The sample includes over 110,000 clones, approximately 87% of them seen just once. Sequenced: PBMCs or T cells enriched from blood (not recorded which). This sequence originates from a man aged 45-65 years in a cohort exposed to, infected with or recovered from COVID-19 (not recorded which). The rearrangement uses TRBV7-6 and TRBJ2-7; TRBD2 matches 9 bases. CDR3 sequence: CASSLEVSGGSYEQYF. Written as DNA, the CDR3 is TGTGCCAGCAGCTTAGAGGTTAGCGGGGGCTCCTACGAGCAGTACTTC.